Given below is one T cell receptor beta chain in context. Additional DNA sequences in this sample encode the identical CDR3. The data derive from a study of shared clonotypes between healthy human individuals. Overall study context: Ranging from 18 to 49 in age, donors were a couple of women and a few men. Each donor had three CD4 naive, three CD4 memory, two CD8 naive and one CD8 memory plate.

Data came from immunoSEQ multiplex PCR; TCRdb stores just in-frame clones and leaves some out. The repertoire has about 320,000 clones, around 87% of them found once; the top ten carry 16%. The TCR comes from a man between 18 and 35 years old in good health. Sequenced sample: memory CD8+ T cells sorted from blood. Indicated subset: CD45RO+ cells pooled with CCR7-negative TemRA cells.

The CDR3 DNA reads TGTGCCAGCAGCGTAGAAGGGGCTGGGGCCAACGTCCTGACTTTC. Translation: CASSVEGAGANVLTF. V gene TRBV9 combines with J gene TRBJ2-6; a possible D gene is TRBD1 (5 bases). The CDR3 covers 15 residues. V lost 0 bases, J lost 2 bases, and 6 bases lay in between. Per germline, CDR1 SGDLS and CDR2 YYNGEE.